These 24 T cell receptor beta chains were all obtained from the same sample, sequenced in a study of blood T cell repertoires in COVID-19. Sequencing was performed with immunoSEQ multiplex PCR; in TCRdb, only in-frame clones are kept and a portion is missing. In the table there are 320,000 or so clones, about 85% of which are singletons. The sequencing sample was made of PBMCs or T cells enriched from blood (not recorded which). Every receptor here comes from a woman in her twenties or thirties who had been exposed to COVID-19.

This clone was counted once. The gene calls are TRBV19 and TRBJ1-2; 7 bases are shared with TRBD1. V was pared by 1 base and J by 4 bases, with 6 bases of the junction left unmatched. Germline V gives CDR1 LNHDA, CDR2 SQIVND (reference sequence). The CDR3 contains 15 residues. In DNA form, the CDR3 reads TGTGCCAGTAGTATAGCCGGGACAGAGAGCTATGGCTACACCTTC. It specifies CASSIAGTESYGYTF.

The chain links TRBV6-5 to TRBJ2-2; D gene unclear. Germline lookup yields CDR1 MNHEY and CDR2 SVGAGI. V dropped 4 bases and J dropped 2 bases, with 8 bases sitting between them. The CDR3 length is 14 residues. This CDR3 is CASSFSLNTGELFF. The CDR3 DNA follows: TGTGCCAGCAGTTTTAGCCTTAACACCGGGGAGCTGTTTTTT.

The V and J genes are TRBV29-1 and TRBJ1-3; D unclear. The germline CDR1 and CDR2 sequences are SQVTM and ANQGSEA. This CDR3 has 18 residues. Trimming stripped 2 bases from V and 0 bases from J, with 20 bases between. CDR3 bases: TGCAGCGTTGAAATCCCCACCGGTTTTGTTAGCTCTGGAAACACCATATATTTT. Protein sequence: CSVEIPTGFVSSGNTIYF.

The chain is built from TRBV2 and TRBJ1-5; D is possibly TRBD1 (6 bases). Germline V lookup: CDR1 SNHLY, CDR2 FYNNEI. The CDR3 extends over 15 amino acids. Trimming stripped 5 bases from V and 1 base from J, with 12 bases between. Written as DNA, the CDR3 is TGTGCCAGCAGTCTTACAAGGGGGAGCAATCAGCCCCAGCATTTT. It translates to CASSLTRGSNQPQHF. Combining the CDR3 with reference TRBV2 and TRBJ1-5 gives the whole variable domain EPEVTQTPSHQVTQMGQEVILRCVPISNHLYFYWYRQILGQKVEFLVSFYNNEISEKSEIFDDQFSVERPDGSNFTLKIRSTKLEDSAMYFCASSLTRGSNQPQHFGDGTRLSIL.

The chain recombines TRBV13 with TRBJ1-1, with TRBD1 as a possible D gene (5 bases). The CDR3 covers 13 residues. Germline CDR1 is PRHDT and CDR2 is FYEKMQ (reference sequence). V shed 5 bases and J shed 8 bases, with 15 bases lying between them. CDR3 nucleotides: TGTGCCAGCAGCCCGAGCAGGGCAGAAGAAGCTTTCTTT. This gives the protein CASSPSRAEEAFF.

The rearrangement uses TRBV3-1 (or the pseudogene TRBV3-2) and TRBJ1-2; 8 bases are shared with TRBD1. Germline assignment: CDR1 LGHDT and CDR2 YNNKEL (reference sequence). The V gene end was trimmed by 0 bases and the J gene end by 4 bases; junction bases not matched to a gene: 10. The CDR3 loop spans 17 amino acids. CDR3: CASSQEIRTGPSYGYTF. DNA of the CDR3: TGTGCCAGCAGCCAAGAAATCAGGACAGGGCCCTCCTATGGCTACACCTTC.

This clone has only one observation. The CDR3 coding sequence is TGCGCCAGCAGTAGATTTCTGGGACTAGCGGGAAACTTTTACGAGCAGTACTTC. This gives the protein CASSRFLGLAGNFYEQYF. The chain is built from TRBV5-1 and TRBJ2-7; 13 positions match TRBD2. This CDR3 has 18 amino acids. J was trimmed by 4 bases and V by 5 bases; bases with no gene match: 15. Germline CDR1 SGHRS, CDR2 YFSETQ.

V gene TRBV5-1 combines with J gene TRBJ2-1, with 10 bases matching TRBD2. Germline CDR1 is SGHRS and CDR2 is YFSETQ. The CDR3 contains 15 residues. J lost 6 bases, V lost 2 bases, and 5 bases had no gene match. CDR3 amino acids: CASSFSGGAGNEQFF. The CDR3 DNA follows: TGCGCCAGCAGCTTCAGCGGGGGGGCGGGCAATGAGCAGTTCTTC.

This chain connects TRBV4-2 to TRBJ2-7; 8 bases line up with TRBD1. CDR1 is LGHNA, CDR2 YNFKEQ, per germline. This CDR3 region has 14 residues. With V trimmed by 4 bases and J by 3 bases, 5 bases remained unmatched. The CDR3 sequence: CASSPRQGLYEQYF. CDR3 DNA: TGTGCCAGCAGCCCGAGACAGGGGCTCTACGAGCAGTACTTC.

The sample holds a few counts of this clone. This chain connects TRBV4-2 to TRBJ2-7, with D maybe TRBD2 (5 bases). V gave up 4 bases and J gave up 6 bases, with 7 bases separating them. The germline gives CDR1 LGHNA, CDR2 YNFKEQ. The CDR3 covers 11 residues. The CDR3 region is CASSLGGEQYF. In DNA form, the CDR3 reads TGTGCCAGCAGCCTCGGAGGCGAGCAGTACTTC.

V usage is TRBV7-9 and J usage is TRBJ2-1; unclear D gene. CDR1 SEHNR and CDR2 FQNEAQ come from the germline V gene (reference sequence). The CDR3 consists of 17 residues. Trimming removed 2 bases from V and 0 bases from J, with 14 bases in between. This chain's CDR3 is CASSLSIGSGSYNEQFF. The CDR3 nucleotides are TGTGCCAGCAGCTTATCAATCGGGTCTGGCTCCTACAATGAGCAGTTCTTC. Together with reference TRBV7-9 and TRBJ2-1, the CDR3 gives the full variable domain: DTGVSQNPRHKITKRGQNVTFRCDPISEHNRLYWYRQTLGQGPEFLTYFQNEAQLEKSRLLSDRFSAERPKGSFSTLEIQRTEQGDSAMYLCASSLSIGSGSYNEQFFGPGTRLTVL.

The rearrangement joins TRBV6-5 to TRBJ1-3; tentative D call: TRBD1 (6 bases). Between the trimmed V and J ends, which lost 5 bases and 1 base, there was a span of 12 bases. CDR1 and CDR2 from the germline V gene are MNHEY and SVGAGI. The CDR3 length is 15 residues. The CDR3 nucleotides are TGTGCCAGCAGTAATACCGGGACATCTGGAAACACCATATATTTT. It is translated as CASSNTGTSGNTIYF.

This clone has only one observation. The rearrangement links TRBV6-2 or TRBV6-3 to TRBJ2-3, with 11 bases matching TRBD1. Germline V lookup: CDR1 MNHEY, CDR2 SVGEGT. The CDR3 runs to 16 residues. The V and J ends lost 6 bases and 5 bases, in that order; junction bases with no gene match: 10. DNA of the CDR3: TGTGCCAGCAGCACCCTCGGACAGGGGGCGATAGATACGCAGTATTTT. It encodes CASSTLGQGAIDTQYF.

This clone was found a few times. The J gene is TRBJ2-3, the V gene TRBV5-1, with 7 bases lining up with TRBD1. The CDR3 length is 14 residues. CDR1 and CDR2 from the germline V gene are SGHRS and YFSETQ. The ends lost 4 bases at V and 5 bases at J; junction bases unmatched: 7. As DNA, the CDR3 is TGCGCCAGCAGCACCTCGACAGGGAGAGATACGCAGTATTTT. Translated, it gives CASSTSTGRDTQYF.

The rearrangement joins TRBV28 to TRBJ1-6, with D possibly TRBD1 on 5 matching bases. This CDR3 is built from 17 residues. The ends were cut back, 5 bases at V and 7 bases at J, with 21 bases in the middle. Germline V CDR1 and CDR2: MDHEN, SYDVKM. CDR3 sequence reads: CASSVARAGVGNSPLHF. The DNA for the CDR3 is TGTGCCAGCAGTGTGGCACGAGCGGGGGTGGGCAATTCACCCCTCCACTTT.

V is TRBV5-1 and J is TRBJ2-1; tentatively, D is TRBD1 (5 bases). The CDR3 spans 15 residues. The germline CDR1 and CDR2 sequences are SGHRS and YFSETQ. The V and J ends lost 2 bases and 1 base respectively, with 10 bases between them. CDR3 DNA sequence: TGCGCCAGCAGCTTTAGGGCAGGGTCCTACAATGAGCAGTTCTTC. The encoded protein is CASSFRAGSYNEQFF.

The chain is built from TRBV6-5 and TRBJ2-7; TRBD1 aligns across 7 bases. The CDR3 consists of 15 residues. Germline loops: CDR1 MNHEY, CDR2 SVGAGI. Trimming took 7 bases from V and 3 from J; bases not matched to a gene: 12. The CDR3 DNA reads TGTGCCAGCAAGATCGAGACAGGGCCCATCTACGAGCAGTACTTC. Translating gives CASKIETGPIYEQYF.

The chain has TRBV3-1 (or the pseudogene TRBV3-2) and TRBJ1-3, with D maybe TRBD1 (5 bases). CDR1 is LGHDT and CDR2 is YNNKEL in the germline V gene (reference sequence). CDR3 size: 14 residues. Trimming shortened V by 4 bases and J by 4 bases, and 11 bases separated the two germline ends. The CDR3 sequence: CASSRRGDGNTIYF. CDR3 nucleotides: TGTGCCAGCAGCCGTCGCGGGGACGGAAACACCATATATTTT.

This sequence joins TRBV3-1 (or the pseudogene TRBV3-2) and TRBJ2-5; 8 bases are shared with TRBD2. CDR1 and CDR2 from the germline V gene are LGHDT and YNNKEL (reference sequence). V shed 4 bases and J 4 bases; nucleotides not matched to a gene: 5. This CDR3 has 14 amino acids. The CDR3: CASSLRGGVETQYF. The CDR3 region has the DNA TGTGCCAGCAGCCTCCGGGGGGGCGTAGAGACCCAGTACTTC.

The CDR3 protein is CASTALNRVNPFYGYTF. CDR3 bases: TGTGCCAGTACCGCTTTAAACAGAGTAAATCCTTTCTATGGCTACACCTTC. This chain joins TRBV19 and TRBJ1-2; D is unresolved. Germline V gives CDR1 LNHDA, CDR2 SQIVND (reference sequence). Trimming took off 7 bases at V and 4 bases at J, with 25 bases between the two ends. This CDR3 spans 17 amino acids.

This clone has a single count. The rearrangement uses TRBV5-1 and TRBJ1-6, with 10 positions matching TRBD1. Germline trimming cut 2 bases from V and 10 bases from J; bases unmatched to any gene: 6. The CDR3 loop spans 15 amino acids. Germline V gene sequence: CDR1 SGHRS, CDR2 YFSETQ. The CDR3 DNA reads TGCGCCAGCAGCTTAATGACAGGGGGCGCATCACCCCTCCACTTT. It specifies CASSLMTGGASPLHF.

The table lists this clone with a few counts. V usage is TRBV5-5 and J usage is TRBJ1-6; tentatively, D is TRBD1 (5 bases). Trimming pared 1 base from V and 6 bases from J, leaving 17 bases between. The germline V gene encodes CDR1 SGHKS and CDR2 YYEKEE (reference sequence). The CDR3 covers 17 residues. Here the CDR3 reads CASSLYMIGAVNSPLHF. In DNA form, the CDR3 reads TGTGCCAGCAGCTTGTATATGATTGGGGCGGTTAATTCACCCCTCCACTTT.

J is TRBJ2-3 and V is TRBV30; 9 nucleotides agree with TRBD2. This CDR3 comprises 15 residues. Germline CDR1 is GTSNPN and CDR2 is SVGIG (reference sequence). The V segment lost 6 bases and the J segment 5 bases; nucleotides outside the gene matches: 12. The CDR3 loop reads CACRRGGRGGDTQYF. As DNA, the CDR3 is TGTGCCTGCCGTCGTGGCGGGAGGGGTGGAGATACGCAGTATTTT.

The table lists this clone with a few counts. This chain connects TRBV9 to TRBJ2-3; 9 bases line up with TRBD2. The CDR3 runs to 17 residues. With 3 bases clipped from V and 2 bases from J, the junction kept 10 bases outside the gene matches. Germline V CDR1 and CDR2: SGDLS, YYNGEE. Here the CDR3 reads CASSETGTSLLTDTQYF. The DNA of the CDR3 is TGTGCCAGCAGCGAGACCGGGACTAGCCTTCTCACAGATACGCAGTATTTT. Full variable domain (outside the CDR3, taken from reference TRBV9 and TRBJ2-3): DSGVTQTPKHLITATGQRVTLRCSPRSGDLSVYWYQQSLDQGLQFLIQYYNGEERAKGNILERFSAQQFPDLHSELNLSSLELGDSALYFCASSETGTSLLTDTQYFGPGTRLTVL.